A single sample is the source of the 19 T cell receptor beta chains below, sequenced in a study of human T cells and chemical hapten exposure. MiXCR, run by TCRdb on the RACE reads, gives a single entry per CDR3 protein. The sample records around 99,000 distinct CDR3 sequences, roughly a tenth being singletons. Time point of the sample: patch test 2, 6 weeks after DPC sensitization. The treatment: therapeutic diphenylcyclopropenone sensitization with weekly scalp DPC. Specimen: whole blood, collected in connection with sensitization to the hapten diphenylcyclopropenone (DPC). The source of these receptors is a woman between 40 and 50 years old with alopecia areata. Some clones in this sample may be carry-over from other donors' samples.

This clonotype was seen many times. This chain connects TRBV6-6 to TRBJ2-1; TRBD1 is a possible D gene (5 bases). With 8 bases removed from V and 1 base from J, the gap between germline ends came to 15 bases. Germline CDR1 MNHNY, CDR2 SVGAGI (reference sequence). The CDR3 is 15 residues long. The chain's CDR3 is CASGQGFNSYNEQFF. The CDR3 bases are TGTGCCAGCGGGCAGGGCTTCAATTCCTACAATGAGCAGTTCTTC.

The chain joins TRBV7-9 to TRBJ2-7; TRBD1 matches 10 bases. With 5 bases clipped from V and 2 bases from J, the junction kept 9 bases outside the gene matches. Germline loops: CDR1 SEHNR, CDR2 FQNEAQ (reference sequence). The CDR3 loop spans 16 amino acids. CDR3 amino acids: CASSPTTGGGPYEQYF. Written as DNA, the CDR3 is TGTGCCAGCAGCCCTACGACAGGGGGCGGACCCTACGAGCAGTACTTC. Complete variable domain (other parts from reference TRBV7-9 and TRBJ2-7): DTGVSQNPRHKITKRGQNVTFRCDPISEHNRLYWYRQTLGQGPEFLTYFQNEAQLEKSRLLSDRFSAERPKGSFSTLEIQRTEQGDSAMYLCASSPTTGGGPYEQYFGPGTRLTVT.

This clonotype was found many times. The chain is built from TRBV3-1 and TRBJ1-2; D unclear. CDR3 length: 14 residues. CDR1 is LGHDT and CDR2 is YNNKEL in the germline V gene (reference sequence). V was trimmed by 0 bases and J by 6 bases, leaving 11 bases between them. The CDR3 protein is CASSQESGINGYTF. The CDR3 bases are TGTGCCAGCAGCCAAGAGTCGGGTATCAATGGCTACACCTTC.

This chain joins TRBV11-2 and TRBJ2-1, with 10 bases fitting TRBD1. The junction had 4 bases not matched to a gene; V was cut back by 3 bases and J by 5 bases. CDR3 length equals 15 residues. Germline V gene data show CDR1 as SGHAT and CDR2 as FQNNGV. CDR3 amino acids: CASSLDRGAHNEQFF. The CDR3 nucleotides are TGTGCCAGCAGCTTGGACAGGGGGGCCCACAATGAGCAGTTCTTC.

CDR3: CASAQTVSYEQYF. Here the CDR3 DNA reads TGTGCCAGCGCTCAGACAGTTTCCTACGAGCAGTACTTC. The genes are TRBV28 and TRBJ2-7, with a weak D call TRBD1 (5 bases). CDR1 and CDR2 (germline): MDHEN, SYDVKM. The CDR3 totals 13 residues. The V gene lost 8 bases and the J gene lost 1 base, with 12 bases spanning the gap. The variable domain in full, with the rest retrieved from reference TRBV28 and TRBJ2-7, is DVKVTQSSRYLVKRTGEKVFLECVQDMDHENMFWYRQDPGLGLRLIYFSYDVKMKEKGDIPEGYSVSREKKERFSLILESASTNQTSMYLCASAQTVSYEQYFGPGTRLTVT.

In this sample, this clonotype turned up a few times. The chain employs TRBV2 and TRBJ1-2; possibly TRBD1 for D (5 bases). V was trimmed by 10 bases and J by 4 bases, leaving 16 bases between them. CDR3 length: 13 amino acids. Germline V lookup: CDR1 SNHLY, CDR2 FYNNEI. CDR3 amino acids: CATLGGVSYGYTF. CDR3 bases: TGTGCCACCCTGGGAGGGGTGTCCTATGGCTACACCTTC.

This clonotype has just a few counts. The gene calls are TRBV3-1 and TRBJ2-1; no firm D call. The CDR3 spans 13 residues. Trimming removed 3 bases from V and 8 bases from J, with 11 bases in between. Germline values: CDR1 LGHDT, CDR2 YNNKEL (reference sequence). CDR3 in DNA: TGTGCCAGCAGCCACTCCGGGTCGGATGAGCAGTTCTTC. It translates to CASSHSGSDEQFF.

The J gene is TRBJ2-5, the V gene TRBV29-1, with D possibly TRBD1 on 5 matching bases. The CDR3 is made up of 13 amino acids. V lost 0 bases and J 7 bases, leaving 12 bases between the germline ends. Germline V gives CDR1 SQVTM, CDR2 ANQGSEA. CDR3 amino acids: CSVEEVGQGTQYF. The CDR3 nucleotides are TGCAGCGTTGAAGAGGTGGGGCAGGGGACCCAGTACTTC.

This clonotype has just a few counts. The J gene is TRBJ1-1, the V gene TRBV6-5; D ambiguous. CDR1 MNHEY and CDR2 SVGAGI come from the germline V gene. The CDR3 is made up of 17 amino acids. V shed 0 bases and J shed 1 base, with 15 bases lying between them. The CDR3 is CASSYSGEPLTNTEAFF. The CDR3 DNA reads as TGTGCCAGCAGTTACTCGGGAGAGCCCCTAACGAACACTGAAGCTTTCTTT.

This chain links TRBV5-1 with TRBJ1-2, with D unresolved. The germline V gene encodes CDR1 SGHRS and CDR2 YFSETQ. This CDR3 is built from 17 residues. Trimming took off 3 bases at V and 1 base at J, with 19 bases between the two ends. The CDR3: CASSSSPTETLNYGYTF. In nucleotides, the CDR3 is TGCGCCAGCAGCTCCTCCCCAACGGAAACCCTTAACTATGGCTACACCTTC.

The chain recombines TRBV19 with TRBJ2-3, with D perhaps TRBD2 (6 bases). Trimming cost V 10 bases and J 1 base, with 12 bases left between them. This CDR3 is 13 amino acids long. Germline-derived CDR1 and CDR2 are LNHDA and SQIVND (reference sequence). CDR3 residues: CATGSTGTDTQYF. The CDR3 DNA reads as TGTGCCACCGGGAGCACGGGCACAGATACGCAGTATTTT.

This clonotype was seen at least ten times. This rearrangement joins TRBV5-1 to TRBJ2-1; D call uncertain. Germline assignment: CDR1 SGHRS and CDR2 YFSETQ. Trimming pared 1 base from V and 8 bases from J, leaving 4 bases between. This CDR3 has 11 amino acids. CDR3 sequence (DNA): TGCGCCAGCAGCTTGATCGATGAGCAGTTCTTC. This encodes CASSLIDEQFF. Based on the CDR3 plus reference TRBV5-1 and TRBJ2-1, the full variable domain is KAGVTQTPRYLIKTRGQQVTLSCSPISGHRSVSWYQQTPGQGLQFLFEYFSETQRNKGNFPGRFSGRQFSNSRSEMNVSTLELGDSALYLCASSLIDEQFFGPGTRLTVL.

This clonotype was detected a few times. V and J are TRBV5-1 and TRBJ2-5, with D unclear. V was clipped by 0 bases and J by 5 bases, with 14 bases between them. The CDR3 covers 15 residues. Germline CDR1 reads SGHRS; CDR2 reads YFSETQ. The CDR3 here is CASSLAAPPVETQYF. The CDR3 nucleotides read TGCGCCAGCAGCTTGGCGGCACCCCCGGTGGAGACCCAGTACTTC.

V and J are TRBV7-2 and TRBJ1-3; D remains unclear. The CDR3 runs 15 residues. Germline CDR1 and CDR2: SGHTA and FQGNSA. Trimming took 1 base from V and 0 from J, leaving 7 bases between them. The CDR3 DNA reads as TGTGCCAGCAGCTTAGGGGGTCCCTCTGGAAACACCATATATTTT. Translated: CASSLGGPSGNTIYF.

This clonotype was observed a handful of times. The V call is TRBV7-2, the J call TRBJ2-1; D gene unclear. Trimming took 2 bases from V and 6 from J, leaving 5 bases between them. The CDR3 length is 12 residues. CDR1 SGHTA and CDR2 FQGNSA come from the germline V gene. CDR3 DNA: TGTGCCAGCAGCTTACCGGCCAATGAGCAGTTCTTC. This codes for CASSLPANEQFF.

This clonotype was seen at least ten times. The CDR3 bases are TGTGCCAGCAGCTTACACGTGAGCTCCTACAATGAGCAGTTCTTC. Translated: CASSLHVSSYNEQFF. This rearrangement joins TRBV5-8 to TRBJ2-1, with D hard to call. CDR1 and CDR2 from the germline V gene are SGHTS and YDEGEE. Trimming stripped 2 bases from V and 0 bases from J, with 9 bases between. This CDR3 has 15 amino acids. The full variable domain, completed using reference TRBV5-8 and TRBJ2-1, is EAGVTQSPTHLIKTRGQQATLRCSPISGHTSVYWYQQALGLGLQFLLWYDEGEERNRGNFPPRFSGRQFPNYSSELNVNALELEDSALYLCASSLHVSSYNEQFFGPGTRLTVL.

This clonotype turned up a few times. The V call is TRBV10-1, the J call TRBJ2-7, with D tentatively TRBD1 (5 bases). Trimming stripped 2 bases from V and 5 bases from J, with 7 bases between. CDR1 is WNHNN and CDR2 is SYGVQD in the germline V gene (reference sequence). This CDR3 region has 12 residues. Here the CDR3 reads CASSEGRDEQYF. CDR3 coding DNA: TGCGCCAGCAGTGAGGGCAGGGACGAGCAGTACTTC.

In its sample, this clonotype was seen a few times. The gene calls are TRBV11-2 and TRBJ2-3, with D hard to call. Germline V gives CDR1 SGHAT, CDR2 FQNNGV. The CDR3 has 15 residues. V was clipped by 5 bases and J by 2 bases, with 14 bases between them. CDR3 protein: CASSTWVRSTDTQYF. The CDR3, as DNA: TGTGCCAGCAGCACATGGGTTCGATCCACAGATACGCAGTATTTT.

This clonotype appeared a few times. This rearrangement joins TRBV29-1 to TRBJ2-5; D ambiguous. Germline CDR1 SQVTM, CDR2 ANQGSEA. The length of the CDR3 is 13 residues. V lost 4 bases and J lost 1, with 10 bases in between. CDR3 residues: CSVGVGSQETQYF. In DNA form, the CDR3 reads TGCAGCGTTGGGGTCGGAAGCCAAGAGACCCAGTACTTC.